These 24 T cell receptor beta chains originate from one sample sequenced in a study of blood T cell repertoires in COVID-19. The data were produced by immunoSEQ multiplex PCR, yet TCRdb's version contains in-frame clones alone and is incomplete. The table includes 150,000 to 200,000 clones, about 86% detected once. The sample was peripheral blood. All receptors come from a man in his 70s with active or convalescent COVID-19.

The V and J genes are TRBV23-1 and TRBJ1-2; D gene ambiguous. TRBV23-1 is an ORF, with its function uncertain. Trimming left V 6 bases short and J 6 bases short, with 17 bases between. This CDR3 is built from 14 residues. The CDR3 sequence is CASSGVGQNHGYTF. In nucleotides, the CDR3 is TGCGCCAGCAGCGGGGTAGGGCAGAACCATGGCTACACCTTC.

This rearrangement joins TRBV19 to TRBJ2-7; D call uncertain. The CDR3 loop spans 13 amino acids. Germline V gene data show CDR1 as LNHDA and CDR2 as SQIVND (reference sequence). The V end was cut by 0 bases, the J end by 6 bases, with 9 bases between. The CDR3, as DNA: TGTGCCAGTAGTATAGAAGGTACAGCCGAGCAGTACTTC. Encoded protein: CASSIEGTAEQYF.

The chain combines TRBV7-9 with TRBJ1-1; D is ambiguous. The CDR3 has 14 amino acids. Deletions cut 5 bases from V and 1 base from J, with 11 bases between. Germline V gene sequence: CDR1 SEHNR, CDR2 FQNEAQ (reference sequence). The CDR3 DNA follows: TGTGCCAGCAGCCCGCTCACGGGGAACACTGAAGCTTTCTTT. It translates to CASSPLTGNTEAFF. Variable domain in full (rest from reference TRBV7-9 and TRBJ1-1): DTGVSQNPRHKITKRGQNVTFRCDPISEHNRLYWYRQTLGQGPEFLTYFQNEAQLEKSRLLSDRFSAERPKGSFSTLEIQRTEQGDSAMYLCASSPLTGNTEAFFGQGTRLTVV.

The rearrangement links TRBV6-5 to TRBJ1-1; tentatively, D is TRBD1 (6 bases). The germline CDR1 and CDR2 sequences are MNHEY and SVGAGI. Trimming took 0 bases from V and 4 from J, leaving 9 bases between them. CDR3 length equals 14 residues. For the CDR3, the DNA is TGTGCCAGCAGTTACTCACAGGGTATCACTGAAGCTTTCTTT. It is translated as CASSYSQGITEAFF.

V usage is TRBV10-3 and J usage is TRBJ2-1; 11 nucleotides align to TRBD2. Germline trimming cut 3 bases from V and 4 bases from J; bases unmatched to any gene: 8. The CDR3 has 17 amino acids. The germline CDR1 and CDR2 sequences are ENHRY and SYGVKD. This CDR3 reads CAISDLASGRQYNEQFF. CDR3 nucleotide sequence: TGTGCCATCAGTGATTTGGCTAGCGGGAGGCAGTACAATGAGCAGTTCTTC.

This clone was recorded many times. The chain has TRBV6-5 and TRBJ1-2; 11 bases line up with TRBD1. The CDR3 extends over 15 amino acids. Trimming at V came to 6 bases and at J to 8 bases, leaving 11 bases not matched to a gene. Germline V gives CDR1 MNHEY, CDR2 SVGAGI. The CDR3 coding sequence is TGTGCCAGCAGCAACCCGGGACAGGGGGTTGAAGGCTACACCTTC. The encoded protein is CASSNPGQGVEGYTF.

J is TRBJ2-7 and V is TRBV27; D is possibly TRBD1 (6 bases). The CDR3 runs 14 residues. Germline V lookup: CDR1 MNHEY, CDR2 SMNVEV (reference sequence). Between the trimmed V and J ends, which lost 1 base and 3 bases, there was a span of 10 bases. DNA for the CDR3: TGTGCCAGCAGTTTATACTGGACAGACTACGAGCAGTACTTC. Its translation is CASSLYWTDYEQYF.

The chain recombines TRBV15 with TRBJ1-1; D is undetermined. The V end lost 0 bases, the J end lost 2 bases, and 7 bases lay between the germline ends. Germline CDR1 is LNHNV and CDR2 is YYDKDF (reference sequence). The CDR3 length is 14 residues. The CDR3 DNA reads TGTGCCACCAGCAGAGACAGGTTAAACACTGAAGCTTTCTTT. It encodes CATSRDRLNTEAFF.

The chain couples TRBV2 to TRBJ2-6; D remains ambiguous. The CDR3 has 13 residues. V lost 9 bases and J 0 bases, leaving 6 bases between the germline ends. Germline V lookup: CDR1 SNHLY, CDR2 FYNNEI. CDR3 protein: CARQNSGANVLTF. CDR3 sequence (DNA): TGTGCCAGACAGAACTCTGGGGCCAACGTCCTGACTTTC.

The CDR3, as DNA: TGCGCCAGCAGCTCCGGGATCTGGTCCGGGGAGCTGTTTTTT. Translation: CASSSGIWSGELFF. The genes are TRBV5-1 and TRBJ2-2, with D perhaps TRBD2 (5 bases). The V end was cut by 3 bases, the J end by 6 bases, with 12 bases between. Germline V gives CDR1 SGHRS, CDR2 YFSETQ. The CDR3 is 14 residues long.

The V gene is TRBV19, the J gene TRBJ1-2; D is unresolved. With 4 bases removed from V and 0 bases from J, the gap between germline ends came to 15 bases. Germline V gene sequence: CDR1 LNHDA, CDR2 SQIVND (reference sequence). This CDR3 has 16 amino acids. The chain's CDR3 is CASSTSSRGSNYGYTF. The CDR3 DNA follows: TGTGCCAGTAGTACCTCCTCCAGAGGTTCTAACTATGGCTACACCTTC.

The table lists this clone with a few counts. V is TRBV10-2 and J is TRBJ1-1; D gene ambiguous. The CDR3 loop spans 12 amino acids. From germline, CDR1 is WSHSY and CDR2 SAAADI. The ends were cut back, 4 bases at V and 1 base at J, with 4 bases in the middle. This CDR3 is CASSVGNTEAFF. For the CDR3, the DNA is TGCGCCAGCAGTGTCGGGAACACTGAAGCTTTCTTT.

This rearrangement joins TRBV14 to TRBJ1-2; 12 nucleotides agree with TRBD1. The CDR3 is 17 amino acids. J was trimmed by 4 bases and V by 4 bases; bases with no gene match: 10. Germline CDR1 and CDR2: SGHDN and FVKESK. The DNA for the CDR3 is TGTGCCAGCAGCCCCGGGGACAGGGGGCTGAGAGGCTATGGCTACACCTTC. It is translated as CASSPGDRGLRGYGYTF.

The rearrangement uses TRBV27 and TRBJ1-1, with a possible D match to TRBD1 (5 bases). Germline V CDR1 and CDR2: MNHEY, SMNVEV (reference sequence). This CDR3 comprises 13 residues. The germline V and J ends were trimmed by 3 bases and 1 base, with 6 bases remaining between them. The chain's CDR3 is CASSFQGNTEAFF. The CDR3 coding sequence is TGTGCCAGCAGTTTTCAGGGGAACACTGAAGCTTTCTTT.

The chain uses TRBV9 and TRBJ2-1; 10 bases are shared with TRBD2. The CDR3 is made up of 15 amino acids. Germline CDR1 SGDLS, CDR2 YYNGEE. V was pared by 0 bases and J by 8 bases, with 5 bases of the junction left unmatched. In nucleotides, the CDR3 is TGTGCCAGCAGCGTAGCCTTAGCGGGAGGCTATGAGCAGTTCTTC. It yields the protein CASSVALAGGYEQFF.

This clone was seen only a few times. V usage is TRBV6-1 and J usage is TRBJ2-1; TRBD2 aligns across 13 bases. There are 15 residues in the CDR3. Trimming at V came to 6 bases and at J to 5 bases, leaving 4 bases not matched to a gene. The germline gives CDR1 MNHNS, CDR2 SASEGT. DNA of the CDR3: TGTGCCAGCAGCTTGGGACTAGCGGGAAACAATGAGCAGTTCTTC. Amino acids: CASSLGLAGNNEQFF.

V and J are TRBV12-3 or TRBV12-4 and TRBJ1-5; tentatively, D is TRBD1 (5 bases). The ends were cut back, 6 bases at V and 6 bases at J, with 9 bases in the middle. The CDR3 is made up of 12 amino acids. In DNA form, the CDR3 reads TGTGCCAGCAGGACCGGGGGTCAGCCCCAGCATTTT. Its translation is CASRTGGQPQHF.

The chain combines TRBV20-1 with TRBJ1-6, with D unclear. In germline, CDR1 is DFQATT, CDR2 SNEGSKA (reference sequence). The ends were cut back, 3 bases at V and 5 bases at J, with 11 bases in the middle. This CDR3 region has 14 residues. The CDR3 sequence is CSASQPENNSPLHF. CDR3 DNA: TGCAGTGCTAGTCAGCCGGAGAATAATTCACCCCTCCACTTT.

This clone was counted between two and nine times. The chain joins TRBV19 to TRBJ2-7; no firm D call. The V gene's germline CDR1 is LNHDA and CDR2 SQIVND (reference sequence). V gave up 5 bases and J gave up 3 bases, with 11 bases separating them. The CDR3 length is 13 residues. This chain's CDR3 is CASSPGLNYEQYF. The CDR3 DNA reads TGTGCCAGTAGTCCGGGTCTAAACTACGAGCAGTACTTC. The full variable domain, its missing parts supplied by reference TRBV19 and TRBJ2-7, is DGGITQSPKYLFRKEGQNVTLSCEQNLNHDAMYWYRQDPGQGLRLIYYSQIVNDFQKGDIAEGYSVSREKKESFPLTVTSAQKNPTAFYLCASSPGLNYEQYFGPGTRLTVT.

The CDR3 protein is CAIQQGNYGYTF. CDR3 coding DNA: TGTGCCATCCAACAGGGCAACTATGGCTACACCTTC. V gene TRBV7-2 combines with J gene TRBJ1-2; tentative D call: TRBD1 (6 bases). Germline V gives CDR1 SGHTA, CDR2 FQGNSA. V lost 10 bases and J lost 2, with 11 bases in between. The CDR3 runs 12 residues.

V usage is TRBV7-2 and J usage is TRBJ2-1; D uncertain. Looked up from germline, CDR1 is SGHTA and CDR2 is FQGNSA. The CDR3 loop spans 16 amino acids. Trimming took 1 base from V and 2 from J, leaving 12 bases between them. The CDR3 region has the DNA TGTGCCAGCAGCTTAGAACCCACGGTGCCCTACAATGAGCAGTTCTTC. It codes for CASSLEPTVPYNEQFF. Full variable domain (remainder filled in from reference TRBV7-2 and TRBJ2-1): GAGVSQSPSNKVTEKGKDVELRCDPISGHTALYWYRQSLGQGLEFLIYFQGNSAPDKSGLPSDRFSAERTGGSVSTLTIQRTQQEDSAVYLCASSLEPTVPYNEQFFGPGTRLTVL.

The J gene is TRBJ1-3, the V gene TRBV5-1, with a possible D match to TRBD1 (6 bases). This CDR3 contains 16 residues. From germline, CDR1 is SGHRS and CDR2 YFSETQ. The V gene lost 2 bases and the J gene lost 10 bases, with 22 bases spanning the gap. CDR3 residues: CASSLQGIGVLRTIYF. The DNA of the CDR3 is TGCGCCAGCAGCTTACAGGGTATTGGCGTGTTGAGGACCATATATTTT.

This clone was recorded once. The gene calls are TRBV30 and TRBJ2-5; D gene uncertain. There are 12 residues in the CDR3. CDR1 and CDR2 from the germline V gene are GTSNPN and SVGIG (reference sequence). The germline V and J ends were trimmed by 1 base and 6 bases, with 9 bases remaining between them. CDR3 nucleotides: TGTGCCTGGAGTGCCCCGTTCCAGACCCAGTACTTC. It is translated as CAWSAPFQTQYF.

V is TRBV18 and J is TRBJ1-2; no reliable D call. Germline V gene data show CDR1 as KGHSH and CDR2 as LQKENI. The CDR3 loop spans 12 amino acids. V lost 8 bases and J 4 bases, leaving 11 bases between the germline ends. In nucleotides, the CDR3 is TGTGCCAGCACCGGAGGGTTCTATGGCTACACCTTC. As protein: CASTGGFYGYTF.